Listed below are T cell receptor beta chains from one sample, sequenced in a study of Graves' ophthalmopathy and Graves' hyperthyroidism. In TCRdb, the multiplex PCR reads were re-called with MiXCR into one record per CDR3 protein. In the table there are 300,000 to 400,000 distinct CDR3 sequences, 15% to 20% of which are singletons. The sequencing input was peripheral blood. All receptors come from an adult man with Graves' ophthalmopathy. CDR3s include the opening cysteine and the closing phenylalanine or tryptophan. A D gene is named only where the DNA matches it firmly. Size is stated for part of the rows, as once, few or many counts, or as a class when the clone is expanded.

size: many
D: -
J: TRBJ2-3
V: TRBV19
CDR3: CASSIRRGGTDTQYF
DNA: TGTGCCAGTAGTATAAGGAGGGGGGGCACAGATACGCAGTATTTT

size: -
D: TRBD1
J: TRBJ1-5
V: TRBV6-1
CDR3: CASGGDRGSLGEPQHF
DNA: TGTGCCAGCGGAGGGGACAGGGGGAGTCTCGGAGAGCCCCAGCATTTT

size: many
D: TRBD1
J: TRBJ1-5
V: TRBV12-3/TRBV12-4
CDR3: CASSFQGDQPQHF
DNA: TGTGCCAGCAGTTTTCAGGGGGATCAGCCCCAGCATTTT

size: many
D: -
J: TRBJ2-2
V: TRBV24-1
CDR3: CATSNLFSGRNTGELFF
DNA: TGTGCCACCAGTAATTTGTTCTCGGGGCGCAACACCGGGGAGCTGTTTTTT

size: many
D: -
J: TRBJ1-5
V: TRBV5-6
CDR3: CASSSGTVRQPQHF
DNA: TGTGCCAGCAGCTCGGGGACGGTGAGACAGCCCCAGCATTTT

size: many
D: -
J: TRBJ2-2
V: TRBV18
CDR3: CASSAADANTGELFF
DNA: TGTGCCAGCTCAGCGGCGGACGCGAACACCGGGGAGCTGTTTTTT

size: -
D: TRBD2
J: TRBJ2-5
V: TRBV15
CDR3: CATTRDPSGGTQYF
DNA: TGTGCCACCACCCGAGACCCTAGCGGGGGGACCCAGTACTTC

size: -
D: TRBD1
J: TRBJ1-2
V: TRBV7-2
CDR3: CASSLLQGAGYTF
DNA: TGTGCCAGCAGCTTACTACAGGGGGCGGGCTACACCTTC

size: many
D: -
J: TRBJ2-7
V: TRBV30
CDR3: CAWRNPYEQYF
DNA: TGTGCCTGGAGGAATCCATACGAGCAGTACTTC

size: many
D: -
J: TRBJ1-2
V: TRBV7-3
CDR3: CASSLTGLETNYGYTF
DNA: TGTGCCAGCAGCTTAACAGGTCTTGAGACTAACTATGGCTACACCTTC

size: many
D: -
J: TRBJ2-7
V: TRBV27
CDR3: CASSSRARTGSYEQYF
DNA: TGTGCCAGCAGTTCCCGAGCTAGAACGGGCTCCTACGAGCAGTACTTC

size: many
D: -
J: TRBJ1-5
V: TRBV5-1
CDR3: CASSLVGDGQPQHF
DNA: TGCGCCAGCAGCTTGGTTGGAGACGGCCAGCCCCAGCATTTT

size: few
D: -
J: TRBJ2-7
V: TRBV3-1
CDR3: CASSHRDRHYEQYF
DNA: TGTGCCAGCAGCCATAGGGACCGACACTACGAGCAGTACTTC

size: many
D: TRBD2
J: TRBJ2-7
V: TRBV4-1
CDR3: CASSQAGTSGGYEQYF
DNA: TGCGCCAGCAGCCAAGCCGGGACTAGCGGGGGTTACGAGCAGTACTTC

size: many
D: -
J: TRBJ1-1
V: TRBV7-6
CDR3: CASSPSGARIMAFF
DNA: TGTGCCAGCAGCCCGTCTGGGGCGCGGATCATGGCTTTCTTT

size: many
D: -
J: TRBJ2-7
V: TRBV5-6
CDR3: CASSSVGGAFYEQYF
DNA: TGTGCCAGCAGCTCAGTCGGGGGCGCTTTTTACGAGCAGTACTTC

size: many
D: -
J: TRBJ1-2
V: TRBV12-3/TRBV12-4
CDR3: CASSLEQGGGTF
DNA: TGTGCCAGCAGTCTAGAACAGGGAGGAGGCACCTTC